This TCR beta chain was identified in a study of PD-1 blockade in classical Hodgkin lymphoma. As concerns this clone: Its antigen is unidentified.

Profiling relied on immunoSEQ multiplex PCR, and the TCRdb table lists in-frame clones only, not all of them. The sample has 32,000 or so clones, approximately 90% seen once. Study outcomes and limitations: Some patients started nivolumab under 1 year after ASCT, and they were excluded.

The time point here: cycle 4 day 1 (C4D1), after 5 to 7 weeks of nivolumab. Patients all relapsed after autologous stem cell transplantation, and there was variation in brentuximab vedotin exposure. Using magnetic negative selection, the CD4+ T cells were separated out of thawed PBMCs. In germline, CDR1 is SGHRS, CDR2 YFSETQ. Trimming took 0 bases from V and 1 from J, leaving 13 bases between them. CDR3 length equals 16 residues. Sequencing was performed on CD4+ T cells from blood, taken before the fourth cycle of nivolumab. The chain recombines TRBV5-1 with TRBJ2-5; possibly TRBD1 for D (6 bases). The clonotype originates from a human donor with classical Hodgkin lymphoma. CDR3 DNA: TGCGCCAGCAGCTTGGGGGGCAGGGGCGTCCAAGAGACCCAGTACTTC. This sequence encodes CASSLGGRGVQETQYF.